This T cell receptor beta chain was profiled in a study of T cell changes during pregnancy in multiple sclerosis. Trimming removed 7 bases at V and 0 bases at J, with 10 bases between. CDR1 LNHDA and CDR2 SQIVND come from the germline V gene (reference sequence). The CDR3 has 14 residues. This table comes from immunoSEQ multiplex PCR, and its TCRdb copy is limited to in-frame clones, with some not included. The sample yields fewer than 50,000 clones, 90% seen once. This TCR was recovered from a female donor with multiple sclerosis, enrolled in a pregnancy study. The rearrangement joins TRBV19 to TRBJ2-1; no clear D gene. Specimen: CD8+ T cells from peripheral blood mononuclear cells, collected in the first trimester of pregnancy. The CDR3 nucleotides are TGTGCCAGTACCTATGAGAGCTCCTACAATGAGCAGTTCTTC. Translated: CASTYESSYNEQFF.